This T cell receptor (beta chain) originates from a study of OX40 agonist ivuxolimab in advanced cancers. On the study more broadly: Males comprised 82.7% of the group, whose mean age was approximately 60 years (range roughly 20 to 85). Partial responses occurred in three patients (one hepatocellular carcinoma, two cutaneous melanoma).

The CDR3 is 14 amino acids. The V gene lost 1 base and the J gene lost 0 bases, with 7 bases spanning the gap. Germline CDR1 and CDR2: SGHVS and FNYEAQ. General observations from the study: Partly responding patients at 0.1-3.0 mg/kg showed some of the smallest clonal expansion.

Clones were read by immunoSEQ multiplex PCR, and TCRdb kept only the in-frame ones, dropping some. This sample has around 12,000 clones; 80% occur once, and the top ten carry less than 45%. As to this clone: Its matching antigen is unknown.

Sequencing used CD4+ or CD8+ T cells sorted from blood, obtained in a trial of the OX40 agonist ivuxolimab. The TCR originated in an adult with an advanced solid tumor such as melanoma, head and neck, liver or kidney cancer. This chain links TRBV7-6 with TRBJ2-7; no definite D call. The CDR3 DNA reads TGTGCCAGCAGCTTAGAGGCCACCTCCTACGAGCAGTACTTC. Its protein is CASSLEATSYEQYF.